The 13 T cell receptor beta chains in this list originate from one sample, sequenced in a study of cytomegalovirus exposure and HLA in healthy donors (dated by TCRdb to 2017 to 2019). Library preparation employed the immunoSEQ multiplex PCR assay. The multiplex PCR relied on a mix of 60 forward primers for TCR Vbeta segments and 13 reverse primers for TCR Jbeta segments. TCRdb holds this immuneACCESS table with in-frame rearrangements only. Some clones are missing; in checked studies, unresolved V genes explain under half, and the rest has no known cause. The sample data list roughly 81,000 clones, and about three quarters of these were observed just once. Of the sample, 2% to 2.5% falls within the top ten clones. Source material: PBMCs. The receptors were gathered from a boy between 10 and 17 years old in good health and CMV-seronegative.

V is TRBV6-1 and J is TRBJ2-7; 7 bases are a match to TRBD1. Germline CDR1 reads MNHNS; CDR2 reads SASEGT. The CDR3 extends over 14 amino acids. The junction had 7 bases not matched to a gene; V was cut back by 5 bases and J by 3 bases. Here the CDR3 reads CASSSDRVGYEQYF. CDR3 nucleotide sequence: TGTGCCAGCAGTTCCGACAGGGTGGGCTACGAGCAGTACTTC.

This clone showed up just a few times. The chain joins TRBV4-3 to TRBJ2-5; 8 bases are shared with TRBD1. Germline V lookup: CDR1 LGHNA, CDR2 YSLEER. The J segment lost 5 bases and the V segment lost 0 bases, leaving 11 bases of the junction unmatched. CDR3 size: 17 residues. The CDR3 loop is CASSQDFRTGSVETQYF. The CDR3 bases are TGCGCCAGCAGCCAAGACTTCAGGACAGGGAGTGTGGAGACCCAGTACTTC.

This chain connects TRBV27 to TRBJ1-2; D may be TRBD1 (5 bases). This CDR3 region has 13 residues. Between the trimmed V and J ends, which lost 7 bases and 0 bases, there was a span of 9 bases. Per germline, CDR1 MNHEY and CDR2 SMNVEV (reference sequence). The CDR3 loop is CASMGPTNYGYTF. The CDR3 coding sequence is TGTGCCAGCATGGGGCCAACTAACTATGGCTACACCTTC.

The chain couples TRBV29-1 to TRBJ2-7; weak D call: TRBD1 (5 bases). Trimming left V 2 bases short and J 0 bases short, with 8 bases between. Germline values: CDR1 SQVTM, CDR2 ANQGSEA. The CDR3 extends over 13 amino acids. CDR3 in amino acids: CSVETRDSYEQYF. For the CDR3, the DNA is TGCAGCGTTGAAACCAGGGACTCCTACGAGCAGTACTTC.

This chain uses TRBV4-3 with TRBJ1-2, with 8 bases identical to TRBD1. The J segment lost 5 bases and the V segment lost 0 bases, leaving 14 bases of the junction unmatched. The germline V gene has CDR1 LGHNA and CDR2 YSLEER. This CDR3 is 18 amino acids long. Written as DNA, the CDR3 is TGCGCCAGCAGCCAAGATCTGTTAGGACAGGGCCGGCGATATGGCTACACCTTC. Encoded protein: CASSQDLLGQGRRYGYTF.

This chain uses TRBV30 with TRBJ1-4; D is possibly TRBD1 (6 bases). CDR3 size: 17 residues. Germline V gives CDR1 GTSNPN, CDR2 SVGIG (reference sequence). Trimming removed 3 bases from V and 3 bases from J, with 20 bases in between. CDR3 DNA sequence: TGTGCCTGGAGAGTCACAGGGAGGGGATTGTCTAATGAAAAACTGTTTTTT. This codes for CAWRVTGRGLSNEKLFF.

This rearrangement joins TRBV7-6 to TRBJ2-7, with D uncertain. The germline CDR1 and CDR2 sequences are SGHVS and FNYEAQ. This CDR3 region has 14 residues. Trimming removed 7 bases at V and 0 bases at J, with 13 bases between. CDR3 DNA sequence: TGTGCCAGCACTCCCGCCCGGAGCTCCTACGAGCAGTACTTC. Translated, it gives CASTPARSSYEQYF.

This chain's CDR3 is CASSQPGQEPSTQYF. DNA of the CDR3: TGTGCCAGCAGTCAGCCGGGACAGGAGCCCAGTACGCAGTATTTT. The gene calls are TRBV28 and TRBJ2-3; 8 bases are a match to TRBD1. CDR1 MDHEN and CDR2 SYDVKM come from the germline V gene. Trimming cost V 5 bases and J 8 bases; bases outside gene matches: 12. The CDR3 covers 15 residues.

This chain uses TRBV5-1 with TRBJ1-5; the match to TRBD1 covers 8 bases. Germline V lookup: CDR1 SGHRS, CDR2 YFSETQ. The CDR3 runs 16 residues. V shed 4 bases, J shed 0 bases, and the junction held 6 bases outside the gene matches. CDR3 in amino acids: CASSPDRVGSNQPQHF. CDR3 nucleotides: TGCGCCAGCAGCCCGGACAGGGTCGGTAGCAATCAGCCCCAGCATTTT.

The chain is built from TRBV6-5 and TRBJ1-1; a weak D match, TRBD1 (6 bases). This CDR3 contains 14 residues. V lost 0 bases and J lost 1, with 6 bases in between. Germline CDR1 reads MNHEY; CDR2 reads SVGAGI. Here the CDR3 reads CASSYSGGNTEAFF. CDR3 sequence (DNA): TGTGCCAGCAGTTACTCAGGGGGGAACACTGAAGCTTTCTTT.

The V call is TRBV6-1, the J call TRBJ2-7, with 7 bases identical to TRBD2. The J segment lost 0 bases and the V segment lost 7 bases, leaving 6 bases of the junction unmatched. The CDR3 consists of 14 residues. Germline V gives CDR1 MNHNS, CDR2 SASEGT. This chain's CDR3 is CASIVGGSSYEQYF. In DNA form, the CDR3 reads TGTGCCAGCATTGTGGGCGGGAGCTCCTACGAGCAGTACTTC.

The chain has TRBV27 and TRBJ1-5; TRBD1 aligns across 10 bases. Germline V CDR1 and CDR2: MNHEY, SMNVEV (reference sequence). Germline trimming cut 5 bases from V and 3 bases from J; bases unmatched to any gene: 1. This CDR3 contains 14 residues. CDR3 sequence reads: CASSRQGANQPQHF. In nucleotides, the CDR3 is TGTGCCAGCAGTCGACAGGGGGCCAATCAGCCCCAGCATTTT.

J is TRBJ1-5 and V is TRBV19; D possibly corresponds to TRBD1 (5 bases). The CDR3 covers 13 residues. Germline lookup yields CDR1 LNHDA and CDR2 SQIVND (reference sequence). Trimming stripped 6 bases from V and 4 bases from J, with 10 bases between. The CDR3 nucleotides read TGTGCCAGTAGCCAGGGCATAAATCAGCCCCAGCATTTT. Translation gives CASSQGINQPQHF.